This T cell receptor beta chain was obtained from a study of blood T cell repertoires in COVID-19. Study background: Samples taken during acute and convalescent COVID-19 were collected in the United States, Italy and Spain. PBMCs, B-cell-depleted T cells, or T cells were the source of the cDNA or gDNA that made up the material.

Original processing notes: The assay estimated nucleated cells by amplifying reference gene primers. Measured with immunoSEQ multiplex PCR; TCRdb has only the in-frame clones, and not every one. Clone size and V and J calls were adopted from that table, with D and trimming inferred from the DNA. The table shows 50,000 to 60,000 clones, with around 85% occurring only once. The trim removed 6 bases at V and 8 bases at J, leaving 4 bases unmatched. Germline V gene data show CDR1 as SGHAT and CDR2 as FQNNGV. This CDR3 region has 12 residues. This clonotype was sampled from a woman older than 75 with COVID-19, enrolled during active disease. This chain links TRBV11-2 with TRBJ2-4; 7 positions agree with TRBD1. Sequencing input: peripheral blood. CDR3 bases: TGTGCCAGCAGAGACAGGGTACACATTCAGTACTTC. It encodes CASRDRVHIQYF. Full variable domain (rest looked up from reference TRBV11-2 and TRBJ2-4): EAGVAQSPRYKIIEKRQSVAFWCNPISGHATLYWYQQILGQGPKLLIQFQNNGVVDDSQLPKDRFSAERLKGVDSTLKIQPAKLEDSAVYLCASRDRVHIQYFGAGTRLSVL.